The 32 T cell receptor beta chains below were found in one sample sequenced in a study of T cell responses to AZD1222 COVID-19 vaccine (dated by TCRdb to the early 2020s). Libraries were made using the immunoSEQ multiplex PCR assay. TCRdb stores this immuneACCESS table with in-frame sequences only. Part of the clones is absent; in the studies checked, under half of the shortfall reflects unresolved V genes, and no reason is known for the rest. Present in this sample are under 150,000 clones, just over 90% of which were seen just once. Of the sample, about 5% is held by the ten largest clones. Per the publication, the time point label means: baseline before first vaccination. Specimen: peripheral blood, collected on day 0 of AZD1222 vaccination. Every receptor here comes from an adult in good health.

The rearrangement joins TRBV18 to TRBJ1-5; no reliable D call. Germline assignment: CDR1 KGHSH and CDR2 LQKENI. The V gene lost 0 bases and the J gene lost 3 bases, with 6 bases spanning the gap. The CDR3 loop spans 14 amino acids. CDR3 amino acids: CASSPPGSNQPQHF. In nucleotides, the CDR3 is TGTGCCAGCTCACCACCAGGGTCCAATCAGCCCCAGCATTTT.

The chain uses TRBV28 and TRBJ1-1, with a weak D call TRBD1 (6 bases). The CDR3 length is 14 residues. Germline V gene sequence: CDR1 MDHEN, CDR2 SYDVKM. V lost 7 bases to trimming and J lost 1 base, with 13 bases between them. Written as DNA, the CDR3 is TGTGCCAGCATTCGGGGGGCTCCGAACACTGAAGCTTTCTTT. Translated: CASIRGAPNTEAFF.

The chain uses TRBV4-3 and TRBJ1-2; D perhaps matches TRBD1 (5 bases). Germline V gives CDR1 LGHNA, CDR2 YSLEER. Trimming shortened V by 1 base and J by 4 bases, and 13 bases separated the two germline ends. CDR3 size: 15 residues. The CDR3 bases are TGCGCCAGCAGCCAAGGGACAAAGTTTGGCTATGGCTACACCTTC. Translated: CASSQGTKFGYGYTF.

The V and J genes are TRBV5-8 and TRBJ2-1; 11 bases agree with TRBD2. This CDR3 region has 15 residues. J lost 9 bases, V lost 0 bases, and 5 bases had no gene match. Looked up from germline, CDR1 is SGHTS and CDR2 is YDEGEE. In nucleotides, the CDR3 is TGTGCCAGCAGCTTGGCACTAGCGGGAGTAGGTGAGCAGTTCTTC. Residues: CASSLALAGVGEQFF.

The chain couples TRBV29-1 to TRBJ1-2; D may be TRBD1 (5 bases). Germline lookup yields CDR1 SQVTM and CDR2 ANQGSEA. V lost 3 bases and J lost 13, with 12 bases in between. This CDR3 spans 10 amino acids. The CDR3 sequence: CSVEEGTSTF. The CDR3, as DNA: TGCAGCGTTGAGGAGGGGACCTCCACCTTC.

This rearrangement joins TRBV4-2 to TRBJ1-1; 7 nucleotides align to TRBD1. The trim removed 5 bases at V and 4 bases at J, leaving 4 bases unmatched. CDR1 and CDR2 (germline): LGHNA, YNFKEQ. This CDR3 spans 13 amino acids. The CDR3 bases are TGTGCCAGCAGCACACAGGGGAGCACTGAAGCTTTCTTT. It is translated as CASSTQGSTEAFF.

The CDR3 nucleotides are TGTGCCAGCAGCTTAGGGGCCCTTCCTGCCGGGGAAAAACTGTTTTTT. Its translation is CASSLGALPAGEKLFF. The chain uses TRBV7-2 and TRBJ1-4; D unresolved. The CDR3 length is 16 residues. Germline lookup yields CDR1 SGHTA and CDR2 FQGNSA. Trimming took 1 base from V and 8 from J, leaving 17 bases between them.

This clone is a singleton in its sample. The chain uses TRBV27 and TRBJ2-2, with D possibly TRBD1 on 5 matching bases. The ends were cut back, 5 bases at V and 6 bases at J, with 16 bases in the middle. Germline V lookup: CDR1 MNHEY, CDR2 SMNVEV (reference sequence). The CDR3 length is 15 residues. The CDR3 sequence is CASSAQVTLAGELFF. The CDR3 DNA reads TGTGCCAGCAGTGCACAGGTTACGTTAGCCGGGGAGCTGTTTTTT.

This clone was observed once. The V gene is TRBV3-1 (or the pseudogene TRBV3-2), the J gene TRBJ2-5; D not resolved. V was trimmed by 3 bases and J by 4 bases, leaving 3 bases between them. The CDR3 consists of 11 residues. CDR1 is LGHDT, CDR2 YNNKEL, per germline (reference sequence). CDR3 DNA sequence: TGTGCCAGCAGCCATATAGAGACCCAGTACTTC. Translated, it gives CASSHIETQYF.

This chain joins TRBV19 and TRBJ1-2, with TRBD1 as a possible D gene (5 bases). Trimming removed 5 bases from V and 4 bases from J, with 14 bases in between. The CDR3 covers 14 residues. Germline CDR1 LNHDA, CDR2 SQIVND (reference sequence). The CDR3 spells CASSASRVGYGYTF. The DNA for the CDR3 is TGTGCCAGTAGTGCCTCCAGGGTCGGCTATGGCTACACCTTC.

This chain uses TRBV30 with TRBJ1-1; D gene uncertain. Trimming stripped 0 bases from V and 6 bases from J, with 17 bases between. Germline CDR1 is GTSNPN and CDR2 is SVGIG (reference sequence). This CDR3 is 15 amino acids long. The CDR3 reads CAWSVITRAGAEAFF. For the CDR3, the DNA is TGTGCCTGGAGTGTAATCACCCGTGCCGGGGCTGAAGCTTTCTTT.

This chain links TRBV7-6 with TRBJ1-2; TRBD1 matches at 7 bases. This CDR3 is 17 amino acids long. The ends lost 3 bases at V and 3 bases at J; junction bases unmatched: 13. Germline V gives CDR1 SGHVS, CDR2 FNYEAQ. CDR3 amino acids: CASSLSPNDRADYGYTF. For the CDR3, the DNA is TGTGCCAGCAGCTTGTCGCCCAACGACAGGGCGGACTATGGCTACACCTTC.

The genes are TRBV10-3 and TRBJ1-5, with D tentatively TRBD1 (5 bases). CDR3 length equals 13 residues. V was cut by 6 bases and J by 4 bases, with 10 bases left in between. Germline V CDR1 and CDR2: ENHRY, SYGVKD. The CDR3 nucleotides are TGTGCCATCAGCGGGGACTGGAATCAGCCCCAGCATTTT. Its translation is CAISGDWNQPQHF.

The CDR3 coding sequence is TGTGCCATCAGTGGGGGCGATGGCTACACCTTC. Translation gives CAISGGDGYTF. The chain carries TRBV10-3 and TRBJ1-2; tentatively, D is TRBD1 (5 bases). The CDR3 covers 11 residues. From germline, CDR1 is ENHRY and CDR2 SYGVKD. V was pared by 4 bases and J by 6 bases, with 6 bases between.

The gene calls are TRBV29-1 and TRBJ2-5; D is unresolved. Germline CDR1 and CDR2: SQVTM and ANQGSEA. The CDR3 is 15 amino acids. V lost 3 bases and J 7 bases, leaving 21 bases between the germline ends. CDR3 loop: CSVDPGRLGLATQYF. The CDR3 coding sequence is TGCAGCGTTGACCCCGGAAGGTTGGGTCTGGCGACCCAGTACTTC. Drawing the rest from reference TRBV29-1 and TRBJ2-5, the complete variable domain is SAVISQKPSRDICQRGTSLTIQCQVDSQVTMMFWYRQQPGQSLTLIATANQGSEATYESGFVIDKFPISRPNLTFSTLTVSNMSPEDSSIYLCSVDPGRLGLATQYFGPGTRLLVL.

This chain joins TRBV9 and TRBJ2-7; D unresolved. The germline V gene encodes CDR1 SGDLS and CDR2 YYNGEE. The CDR3 sequence is 14 residues long. Trimming shortened V by 0 bases and J by 1 base, and 8 bases separated the two germline ends. In DNA form, the CDR3 reads TGTGCCAGCAGCGTAGAGTCAAGTTCCTACGAGCAGTACTTC. Its translation is CASSVESSSYEQYF.

This clone was recorded once. This chain joins TRBV5-1 and TRBJ2-5; the D is unclear. CDR1 and CDR2 (germline): SGHRS, YFSETQ. This CDR3 contains 14 residues. The germline V and J ends were trimmed by 0 bases and 2 bases, with 8 bases remaining between them. In nucleotides, the CDR3 is TGCGCCAGCAGCTTGGTTTGGGTGCAAGAGACCCAGTACTTC. It yields the protein CASSLVWVQETQYF.

The V gene is TRBV5-5, the J gene TRBJ2-1; 9 bases are a match to TRBD2. J lost 5 bases, V lost 2 bases, and 8 bases had no gene match. This CDR3 region has 16 residues. Germline V lookup: CDR1 SGHKS, CDR2 YYEKEE (reference sequence). Here the CDR3 reads CASSFISSGNDNEQFF. In DNA, the CDR3 is TGTGCCAGCAGCTTCATATCTAGCGGGAACGACAATGAGCAGTTCTTC.

This chain joins TRBV9 and TRBJ1-3; no clear D. Looked up from germline, CDR1 is SGDLS and CDR2 is YYNGEE. The CDR3 spans 17 residues. V lost 0 bases to trimming and J lost 0 bases, with 13 bases between them. In nucleotides, the CDR3 is TGTGCCAGCAGCGTAGGAGTGGGCGGACTCTCTGGAAACACCATATATTTT. This translates into CASSVGVGGLSGNTIYF.

This rearrangement joins TRBV19 to TRBJ1-6; 9 bases match TRBD1. The J segment lost 10 bases and the V segment lost 5 bases, leaving 9 bases of the junction unmatched. CDR1 and CDR2 (germline): LNHDA, SQIVND (reference sequence). The CDR3 extends over 15 amino acids. The CDR3 here is CASSAQGQGRSPLHF. CDR3 nucleotide sequence: TGTGCCAGTAGTGCCCAAGGACAGGGGAGATCACCCCTCCACTTT. The full variable domain, with the rest looked up from reference TRBV19 and TRBJ1-6, is DGGITQSPKYLFRKEGQNVTLSCEQNLNHDAMYWYRQDPGQGLRLIYYSQIVNDFQKGDIAEGYSVSREKKESFPLTVTSAQKNPTAFYLCASSAQGQGRSPLHFGNGTRLTVT.

This clone showed up just once. This chain uses TRBV29-1 with TRBJ2-3; D tentatively reads TRBD1 or TRBD2 (5 bases each). From germline, CDR1 is SQVTM and CDR2 ANQGSEA. V shed 1 base and J shed 0 bases, with 5 bases lying between them. CDR3 length equals 13 residues. DNA for the CDR3: TGCAGCGTTGAAGGGGACAGCACAGATACGCAGTATTTT. Translating gives CSVEGDSTDTQYF.

The chain is built from TRBV6-6 and TRBJ1-1; no reliable D call. This CDR3 is 14 amino acids long. Germline V gives CDR1 MNHNY, CDR2 SVGAGI (reference sequence). V was cut by 6 bases and J by 4 bases, with 15 bases left in between. The CDR3 loop reads CASRPNAVGTEAFF. CDR3 DNA: TGTGCCAGCAGGCCTAACGCAGTGGGCACTGAAGCTTTCTTT.

The V call is TRBV7-9, the J call TRBJ1-1; D may be TRBD1 (6 bases). CDR1 and CDR2 (germline): SEHNR, FQNEAQ (reference sequence). The CDR3 spans 12 residues. Trimming cost V 5 bases and J 7 bases, with 11 bases left between them. CDR3 amino acids: CASSAVGHEAFF. CDR3 coding DNA: TGTGCCAGCAGCGCGGTGGGACATGAAGCTTTCTTT.

The gene calls are TRBV4-1 and TRBJ2-1; tentatively, D is TRBD1 or TRBD2 (5 bases each). Germline CDR1 and CDR2: MGHRA and YSYEKL. Deletions cut 3 bases from V and 10 bases from J, with 19 bases between. CDR3 length: 15 amino acids. The CDR3: CASSQGLGTAIEQFF. CDR3 bases: TGCGCCAGCAGCCAGGGGCTCGGGACGGCTATCGAGCAGTTCTTC.

V and J are TRBV29-1 and TRBJ1-1; D gene unclear. Deletions cut 6 bases from V and 6 bases from J, with 14 bases between. The length of the CDR3 is 12 residues. In germline, CDR1 is SQVTM, CDR2 ANQGSEA. In DNA, the CDR3 is TGCAGCGTCGCAGGAGATTGGTCTGAAGCTTTCTTT. It is translated as CSVAGDWSEAFF.

This chain joins TRBV10-3 and TRBJ2-1; 13 nucleotides line up with TRBD2. The CDR3 loop spans 18 amino acids. V shed 0 bases, J shed 4 bases, and the junction held 6 bases outside the gene matches. Per germline, CDR1 ENHRY and CDR2 SYGVKD. The CDR3 coding sequence is TGTGCCATCAGTGAGTCTAGACTAGCGGGAGGTCGGTACAATGAGCAGTTCTTC. Translating gives CAISESRLAGGRYNEQFF.

This clone was seen once. The chain employs TRBV7-2 and TRBJ1-2; D possibly corresponds to TRBD1 (6 bases). V shed 1 base and J shed 7 bases, with 13 bases lying between them. The CDR3 has 14 amino acids. Germline CDR1 reads SGHTA; CDR2 reads FQGNSA. Written as DNA, the CDR3 is TGTGCCAGCAGCTTAGAAAGGGGGGGAGGTGGCTACACCTTC. As protein: CASSLERGGGGYTF.

The rearrangement joins TRBV2 to TRBJ1-3; D call uncertain. From germline, CDR1 is SNHLY and CDR2 FYNNEI. The length of the CDR3 is 14 residues. V dropped 4 bases and J dropped 2 bases, with 9 bases sitting between them. CDR3 loop: CASSVTGPGNTIYF. CDR3 in DNA: TGTGCCAGCAGTGTCACTGGGCCTGGAAACACCATATATTTT.

The chain employs TRBV12-3 or TRBV12-4 and TRBJ2-5; D uncertain. The germline V and J ends were trimmed by 1 base and 5 bases, with 5 bases remaining between them. The CDR3 contains 12 residues. CDR3 residues: CASSLEVETQYF. The CDR3 bases are TGTGCCAGCAGTTTAGAGGTGGAGACCCAGTACTTC.

The V and J genes are TRBV5-8 and TRBJ2-3; TRBD2 agrees at 10 bases. The CDR3 contains 16 residues. Germline lookup yields CDR1 SGHTS and CDR2 YDEGEE. Trimming at V came to 4 bases and at J to 0 bases, leaving 5 bases not matched to a gene. The CDR3 DNA reads TGTGCCAGCAGCCCAGGACTAGCGGAGAGCACAGATACGCAGTATTTT. It is translated as CASSPGLAESTDTQYF.

The chain has TRBV7-2 and TRBJ2-3; no reliable D call. There are 15 residues in the CDR3. V was shortened by 1 base and J by 0 bases, with 8 bases between the two germline ends. Germline CDR1 SGHTA, CDR2 FQGNSA. The CDR3: CASSLDASSTDTQYF. The CDR3 DNA reads TGTGCCAGCAGCTTAGACGCCTCGAGCACAGATACGCAGTATTTT.

The chain carries TRBV14 and TRBJ2-1; D unresolved. Trimming left V 0 bases short and J 5 bases short, with 14 bases between. The length of the CDR3 is 16 residues. Germline CDR1 SGHDN, CDR2 FVKESK. The CDR3 bases are TGTGCCAGCAGCCAAGATGGTACAGCGAGTCACAATGAGCAGTTCTTC. As protein: CASSQDGTASHNEQFF.